This T cell receptor (beta chain) was identified during a study of control samples from healthy donors and cancer patients. Profiled with immunoSEQ multiplex PCR; TCRdb holds only in-frame clones, not every one. This sample yields about 28,000 clones, of which 91% are seen a single time; 10% to 15% belongs to the top ten. Trimming pared 5 bases from V and 4 bases from J, leaving 4 bases between. This CDR3 has 11 amino acids. The sequencing input was PBMCs. The chain uses TRBV12-3 or TRBV12-4 and TRBJ2-3; D ambiguous. This clonotype was sampled from a man aged 50 to 59 with lung cancer. CDR3 nucleotides: TGTGCCAGCAGTACAGCAGATACGCAGTATTTT. It specifies CASSTADTQYF.